One T cell receptor (beta chain) is described in this entry. Only in-frame clones appear in the TCRdb table, and some are missing; sequencing was by immunoSEQ multiplex PCR. The sample shows a few hundred thousand clones, nearly 90% of them seen only once. These data belong to a study of blood T cell repertoires in COVID-19. This CDR3 has 14 amino acids. CDR1 and CDR2 from the germline V gene are KGHSH and LQKENI. V lost 6 bases and J 0 bases, leaving 11 bases between the germline ends. The specimen was PBMCs or T cells enriched from blood (not recorded which). This receptor was taken from a woman aged 25 to 39 who had recovered from COVID-19. The chain couples TRBV18 to TRBJ1-1; D is undetermined. The CDR3 DNA reads TGTGCCAGCTCCCGTCCGGGAATGAACACTGAAGCTTTCTTT. Translated: CASSRPGMNTEAFF. The entire variable domain, with the rest obtained from reference TRBV18 and TRBJ1-1, is as follows: NAGVMQNPRHLVRRRGQEARLRCSPMKGHSHVYWYRQLPEEGLKFMVYLQKENIIDESGMPKERFSAEFPKEGPSILRIQQVVRGDSAAYFCASSRPGMNTEAFFGQGTRLTVV.